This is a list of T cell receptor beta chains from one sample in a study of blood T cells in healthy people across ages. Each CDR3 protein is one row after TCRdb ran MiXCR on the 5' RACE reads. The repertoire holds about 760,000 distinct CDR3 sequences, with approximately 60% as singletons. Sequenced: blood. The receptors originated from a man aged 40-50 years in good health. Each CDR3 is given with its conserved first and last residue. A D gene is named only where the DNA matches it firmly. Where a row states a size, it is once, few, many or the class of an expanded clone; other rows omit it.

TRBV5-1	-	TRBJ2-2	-	CASSLPGELFF	TGTGCCAGCAGCCTGCCCGGGGAGCTGTTTTTT
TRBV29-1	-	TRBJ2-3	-	CSVSEYSNLGDTQYF	TGCAGCGTATCAGAGTATAGCAATCTAGGAGATACGCAGTATTTT
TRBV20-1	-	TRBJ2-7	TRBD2	CSARERGVSYEQYF	TGCAGTGCTAGGGAGCGGGGGGTCTCCTACGAGCAGTACTTC
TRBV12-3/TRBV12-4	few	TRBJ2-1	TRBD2	CASRQGLAVYNEQFF	TGTGCCAGCAGACAGGGACTAGCGGTCTACAATGAGCAGTTCTTC
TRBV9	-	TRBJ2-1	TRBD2	CASSVALAGENEQFF	TGTGCCAGCAGCGTAGCACTGGCGGGAGAGAATGAGCAGTTCTTC
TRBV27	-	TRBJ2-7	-	CASSFPSHRTCLYEQYF	TGTGCCAGCAGCTTCCCATCTCATCGGACCTGTTTATACGAGCAGTACTTC
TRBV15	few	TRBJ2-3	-	CATSRERSFTDTQYF	TGTGCCACCAGCAGGGAGCGGAGTTTCACAGATACGCAGTATTTT
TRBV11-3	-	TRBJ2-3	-	CASSSGVRDTQYF	TGTGCCAGCAGCTCGGGGGTTCGAGATACGCAGTATTTT
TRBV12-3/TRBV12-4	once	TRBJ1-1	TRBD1	CASRPTGGNTEAFF	TGTGCCAGCAGACCCACAGGGGGGAATACTGAAGCTTTCTTT
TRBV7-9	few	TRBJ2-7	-	CASSPDSIGEQYF	TGTGCCAGCAGCCCAGACAGCATCGGCGAGCAGTACTTC
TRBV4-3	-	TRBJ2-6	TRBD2	CASSQVAGGGGANVLTF	TGCGCCAGCAGCCAAGTGGCGGGAGGTGGTGGGGCCAACGTCCTGACTTTC
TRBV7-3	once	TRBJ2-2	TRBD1	CASSKTGTGLTGELFF	TGTGCCAGCAGCAAAACCGGGACAGGGCTTACCGGGGAGCTGTTTTTT
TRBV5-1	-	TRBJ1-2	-	CASSLESPGGYTF	TGCGCCAGCAGCTTGGAATCCCCCGGGGGCTACACCTTC
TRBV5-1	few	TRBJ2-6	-	CASSPQNSGANVLTF	TGCGCCAGCAGCCCCCAGAACTCTGGGGCCAACGTCCTGACTTTC
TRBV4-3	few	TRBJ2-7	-	CASSQDRHYEQYF	TGCGCCAGCAGCCAAGATCGACACTACGAGCAGTACTTC
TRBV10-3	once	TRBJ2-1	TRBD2	CAISPSSGRRNEQFF	TGTGCCATCAGCCCCAGTAGCGGGCGAAGGAATGAGCAGTTCTTC
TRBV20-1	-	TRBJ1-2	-	CSARDTGRGYGYTF	TGCAGTGCTAGAGATACAGGGAGGGGCTATGGCTACACCTTC
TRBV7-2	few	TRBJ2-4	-	CASSVDLGNIQYF	TGTGCCAGCAGCGTAGACCTGGGAAACATTCAGTACTTC
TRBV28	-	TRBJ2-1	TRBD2	CASSFPLRAGVNEQFF	TGTGCCAGCAGTTTCCCCCTCCGAGCGGGAGTCAATGAGCAGTTCTTC
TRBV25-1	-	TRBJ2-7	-	CASSDKGEGPTYEQYF	TGTGCCAGCAGTGATAAGGGGGAGGGGCCCACCTACGAGCAGTACTTC
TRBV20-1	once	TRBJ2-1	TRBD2	CSGPSGGGAYNEQFF	TGCAGTGGGCCCAGCGGGGGGGGGGCCTACAATGAGCAGTTCTTC
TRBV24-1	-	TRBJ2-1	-	CATSDLDSLGEQFF	TGTGCCACCAGTGATTTGGACAGCCTTGGTGAGCAGTTCTTC
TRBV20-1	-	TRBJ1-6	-	CSALTGLYNSPLHF	TGCAGTGCTCTCACAGGGCTGTATAATTCACCCCTCCACTTT
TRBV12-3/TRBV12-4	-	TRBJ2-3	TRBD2	CASSESTSGMADTQYF	TGTGCCAGCAGCGAATCGACTAGCGGGATGGCAGATACGCAGTATTTT
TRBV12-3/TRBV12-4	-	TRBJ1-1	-	CASRTDSMTEAFF	TGTGCCAGCAGGACCGACAGTATGACTGAAGCTTTCTTT
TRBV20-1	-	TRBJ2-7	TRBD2	CSARPGTSGRRYEQYF	TGCAGTGCTAGACCAGGGACTAGCGGGAGAAGATACGAGCAGTACTTC
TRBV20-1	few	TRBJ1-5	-	CSGTAGSNQPQHF	TGCAGTGGCACTGCAGGGAGCAATCAGCCCCAGCATTTT
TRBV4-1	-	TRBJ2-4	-	CASSQAGAGIAKNIQYF	TGCGCCAGCAGCCAAGCCGGGGCTGGGATAGCCAAAAACATTCAGTACTTC
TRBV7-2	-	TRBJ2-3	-	CASRNQIPTDTQYF	TGTGCCAGCAGGAATCAGATCCCCACAGATACGCAGTATTTT
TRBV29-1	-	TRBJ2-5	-	CSVVLAGTQETQYF	TGCAGCGTTGTACTCGCGGGGACCCAAGAGACCCAGTACTTC
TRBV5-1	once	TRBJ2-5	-	CASSLGTIIQETQYF	TGCGCCAGCAGCTTGGGGACTATAATACAAGAGACCCAGTACTTC
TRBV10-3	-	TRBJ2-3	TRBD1	CAISEGQGATDTQYF	TGTGCCATCAGTGAGGGACAGGGGGCCACAGATACGCAGTATTTT
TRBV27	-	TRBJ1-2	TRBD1	CASRSGTALYGYTF	TGTGCCAGCAGGTCCGGGACAGCCCTATATGGCTACACCTTC
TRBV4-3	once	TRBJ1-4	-	CASSQTRADNEKLFF	TGCGCCAGCAGCCAGACTAGGGCGGATAATGAAAAACTGTTTTTT
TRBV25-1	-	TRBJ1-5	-	CASSEFNSNQPQHF	TGTGCCAGCAGTGAATTTAATAGCAATCAGCCCCAGCATTTT
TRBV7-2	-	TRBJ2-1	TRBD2	CASLAGVNEQFF	TGTGCCAGCCTGGCGGGAGTTAATGAGCAGTTCTTC
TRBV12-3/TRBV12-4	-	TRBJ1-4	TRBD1	CASRDRQGVNEKLFF	TGTGCCAGCAGAGACCGACAGGGCGTTAATGAAAAACTGTTTTTT
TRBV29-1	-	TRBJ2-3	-	CSVGPWRRANEGTDTQYF	TGCAGCGTTGGCCCATGGAGGAGGGCTAATGAAGGCACAGATACGCAGTATTTT
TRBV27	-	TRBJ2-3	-	CASREGEAQYF	TGTGCCAGCAGAGAGGGGGAAGCGCAGTATTTT
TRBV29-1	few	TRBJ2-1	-	CSKQDGALNEQFF	TGCAGCAAACAGGACGGAGCCCTCAATGAGCAGTTCTTC
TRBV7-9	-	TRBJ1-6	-	CASSLGERGSPLHF	TGTGCCAGCAGCTTAGGGGAGCGCGGTTCACCCCTCCACTTT
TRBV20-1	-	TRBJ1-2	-	CSARVPGDYGYTF	TGCAGTGCTAGAGTCCCAGGCGACTATGGCTACACCTTC
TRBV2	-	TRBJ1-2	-	CASLPDGTNYGYTF	TGTGCCAGTTTACCGGACGGAACTAACTATGGCTACACCTTC
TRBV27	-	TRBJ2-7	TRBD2	CASSFAGVGPYEQYF	TGTGCCAGCAGTTTTGCGGGAGTTGGACCCTACGAGCAGTACTTC
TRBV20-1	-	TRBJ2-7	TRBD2	CSARHTSGFSYEQYF	TGCAGTGCTAGGCATACTAGCGGGTTCTCCTACGAGCAGTACTTC
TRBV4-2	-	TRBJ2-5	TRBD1	CASSQGQGPETQYF	TGTGCCAGCAGCCAAGGACAGGGCCCAGAGACCCAGTACTTC
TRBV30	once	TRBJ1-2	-	CAWRWTLNYGYTF	TGTGCCTGGAGGTGGACCCTTAACTATGGCTACACCTTC
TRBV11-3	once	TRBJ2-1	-	CASSLSVGQSYNEQFF	TGTGCCAGCAGCTTAAGCGTAGGTCAATCCTACAATGAGCAGTTCTTC
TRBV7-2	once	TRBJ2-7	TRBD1	CASSSYLTTGGQVYEQYF	TGTGCCAGCAGCTCTTACCTTACGACAGGGGGCCAAGTTTACGAGCAGTACTTC